The clone carrying this T cell receptor beta chain was seen a few times. Its target is not known. This sample stems from a study of response to subunit inactivated influenza vaccine. Findings of the study overall: New T cells are recruited in small numbers by each seasonal influenza vaccination, according to the authors' suggestion.

TCRdb recomputed calls from the RT-PCR reads with MiXCR, one row per CDR3 protein. The table lists about 650,000 distinct CDR3 sequences, 12% to 15% of them singletons. The sequence was collected from a man in his fifties who received an inactivated influenza vaccine. The sequences come from PBMCs from blood, collected 14 to 15 days before vaccination.

The CDR3 protein is CASSSTRAAGNTIYF. The CDR3, as DNA: TGTGCCAGCAGCTCGACCAGGGCGGCTGGAAACACCATATATTTT. The gene calls are TRBV7-2 and TRBJ1-3; tentative D call: TRBD1 (5 bases). The V gene's germline CDR1 is SGHTA and CDR2 FQGNSA. V shed 4 bases and J shed 2 bases, with 12 bases lying between them. CDR3 length: 15 residues. The variable domain in full, completed from reference TRBV7-2 and TRBJ1-3, reads GAGVSQSPSNKVTEKGKDVELRCDPISGHTALYWYRQSLGQGLEFLIYFQGNSAPDKSGLPSDRFSAERTGGSVSTLTIQRTQQEDSAVYLCASSSTRAAGNTIYFGEGSWLTVV.